This is a list of T cell receptor beta chains from one sample in a study of neurological immune-mediated disorders. TCRdb called the 5' RACE reads again in MiXCR, with one record for every CDR3 protein. The sample records tens of thousands of distinct CDR3 sequences, about 12% being singletons. The sample was PBMCs. Source of these receptors: a man between 60 and 75 years old in good health. Both conserved end residues are part of each CDR3. The order of the fields is D gene, V gene, clone size, J gene, CDR3 protein, CDR3 DNA. D genes are given only for firm matches. The size of a clone is reported for some rows only, either as once, few or many, or as a class for expanded clones.

D gene: .
V gene: TRBV20-1
clone size: many
J gene: TRBJ2-7
CDR3 protein: CSAYDSGAYEQYF
CDR3 DNA: TGCAGTGCGTACGATTCGGGGGCCTACGAGCAGTACTTC

D gene: .
V gene: TRBV5-5
clone size: .
J gene: TRBJ2-7
CDR3 protein: CASSLGVRSGYEQYF
CDR3 DNA: TGTGCCAGCAGCTTGGGGGTCAGATCAGGGTACGAGCAGTACTTC

D gene: TRBD1
V gene: TRBV12-3/TRBV12-4
clone size: many
J gene: TRBJ2-7
CDR3 protein: CASRTGTGVQYF
CDR3 DNA: TGTGCCAGCCGGACCGGGACAGGGGTGCAGTACTTC

D gene: .
V gene: TRBV12-3/TRBV12-4
clone size: many
J gene: TRBJ1-5
CDR3 protein: CASSPNGNQPQHF
CDR3 DNA: TGTGCCAGCAGCCCCAATGGCAATCAGCCCCAGCATTTT

D gene: TRBD1
V gene: TRBV20-1
clone size: many
J gene: TRBJ1-5
CDR3 protein: CSAAKAINRDRGQPQHF
CDR3 DNA: TGCAGTGCTGCTAAAGCGATTAACCGGGACAGGGGCCAGCCCCAGCATTTT

D gene: .
V gene: TRBV5-1
clone size: many
J gene: TRBJ2-7
CDR3 protein: CASSSSSPPEQYF
CDR3 DNA: TGCGCCAGCAGCTCCTCCTCCCCGCCCGAGCAGTACTTC

D gene: TRBD1
V gene: TRBV29-1
clone size: many
J gene: TRBJ1-2
CDR3 protein: CSVAGGSGGYGYTF
CDR3 DNA: TGCAGCGTTGCCGGCGGTTCAGGGGGCTATGGCTACACCTTC

D gene: TRBD2
V gene: TRBV7-2
clone size: many
J gene: TRBJ2-5
CDR3 protein: CASSPTPLAGKETQYF
CDR3 DNA: TGTGCCAGCAGCCCTACGCCCCTAGCGGGGAAAGAGACCCAGTACTTC

D gene: TRBD2
V gene: TRBV6-6
clone size: many
J gene: TRBJ2-7
CDR3 protein: CASSYFAGEYEQYF
CDR3 DNA: TGTGCCAGCAGTTACTTCGCGGGAGAGTACGAGCAGTACTTC

D gene: .
V gene: TRBV15
clone size: many
J gene: TRBJ1-3
CDR3 protein: CATSRAGTGSGNTIYF
CDR3 DNA: TGTGCCACCAGCAGAGCTGGGACCGGCTCTGGAAACACCATATATTTT

D gene: .
V gene: TRBV20-1
clone size: few
J gene: TRBJ2-1
CDR3 protein: CSAPRPGFKQNEQFF
CDR3 DNA: TGCAGTGCCCCCCGGCCGGGGTTCAAGCAGAATGAGCAGTTCTTC

D gene: .
V gene: TRBV7-3
clone size: many
J gene: TRBJ2-2
CDR3 protein: CASSLMGTGELFF
CDR3 DNA: TGTGCCAGCAGCTTAATGGGGACCGGGGAGCTGTTTTTT

D gene: .
V gene: TRBV20-1
clone size: many
J gene: TRBJ2-3
CDR3 protein: CSAKLAPSGTDTQYF
CDR3 DNA: TGCAGTGCTAAACTAGCCCCGTCGGGCACAGATACGCAGTATTTT

D gene: TRBD1
V gene: TRBV10-1
clone size: many
J gene: TRBJ1-5
CDR3 protein: CASSPTGNQPQHF
CDR3 DNA: TGCGCCAGCAGTCCGACAGGGAATCAGCCCCAGCATTTT

D gene: TRBD1
V gene: TRBV7-9
clone size: many
J gene: TRBJ2-2
CDR3 protein: CASTPWTGDLTGELFF
CDR3 DNA: TGTGCCAGCACCCCCTGGACAGGGGACCTCACCGGGGAGCTGTTTTTT

D gene: TRBD1
V gene: TRBV12-3/TRBV12-4
clone size: many
J gene: TRBJ2-6
CDR3 protein: CASKLGQMSSGANVLTF
CDR3 DNA: TGTGCCAGCAAACTGGGACAGATGAGCTCTGGGGCCAACGTCCTGACTTTC

D gene: .
V gene: TRBV12-3/TRBV12-4
clone size: many
J gene: TRBJ2-1
CDR3 protein: CASSFGTASNEQFF
CDR3 DNA: TGTGCCAGCAGTTTCGGGACTGCCAGCAATGAGCAGTTCTTC

D gene: .
V gene: TRBV20-1
clone size: few
J gene: TRBJ2-1
CDR3 protein: CSAMAAIDEQFF
CDR3 DNA: TGCAGTGCTATGGCCGCCATCGATGAGCAGTTCTTC

D gene: TRBD1
V gene: TRBV24-1
clone size: many
J gene: TRBJ2-6
CDR3 protein: CATSGWDSLIGANVLTF
CDR3 DNA: TGTGCCACCAGTGGCTGGGACAGCCTGATTGGGGCCAACGTCCTGACTTTC

D gene: TRBD2
V gene: TRBV6-2/TRBV6-3
clone size: .
J gene: TRBJ2-7
CDR3 protein: CASSYSGRGHYEQYF
CDR3 DNA: TGTGCCAGCAGTTACAGCGGGAGAGGGCACTACGAGCAGTACTTC

D gene: TRBD1
V gene: TRBV20-1
clone size: many
J gene: TRBJ1-2
CDR3 protein: CSAGTDSYGYTF
CDR3 DNA: TGCAGTGCTGGGACAGACTCCTATGGCTACACCTTC

D gene: .
V gene: TRBV3-1
clone size: many
J gene: TRBJ2-2
CDR3 protein: CASSHGSSTGELFF
CDR3 DNA: TGTGCCAGCAGCCATGGTAGCTCCACCGGGGAGCTGTTTTTT

D gene: .
V gene: TRBV2
clone size: many
J gene: TRBJ2-2
CDR3 protein: CASSLRQAPGNTGELFF
CDR3 DNA: TGTGCCAGCAGTCTAAGACAGGCCCCGGGGAACACCGGGGAGCTGTTTTTT

D gene: .
V gene: TRBV6-2/TRBV6-3
clone size: many
J gene: TRBJ2-7
CDR3 protein: CASSNRVTEQYF
CDR3 DNA: TGTGCCAGCAGTAACAGGGTAACCGAGCAGTACTTC

D gene: TRBD2
V gene: TRBV9
clone size: many
J gene: TRBJ2-1
CDR3 protein: CASSVGGGEQFF
CDR3 DNA: TGTGCCAGCAGCGTAGGCGGGGGAGAGCAGTTCTTC

D gene: .
V gene: TRBV2
clone size: many
J gene: TRBJ1-4
CDR3 protein: CASSELRGTNEKLFF
CDR3 DNA: TGTGCCAGCAGCGAACTCAGGGGAACTAATGAAAAACTGTTTTTT

D gene: .
V gene: TRBV6-5
clone size: medium-sized
J gene: TRBJ2-1
CDR3 protein: CASSYEGRPYNEQFF
CDR3 DNA: TGTGCCAGCAGTTACGAGGGGAGGCCCTACAATGAGCAGTTCTTC

D gene: .
V gene: TRBV9
clone size: .
J gene: TRBJ2-5
CDR3 protein: CASSVGGARGTQYF
CDR3 DNA: TGTGCCAGCAGCGTAGGGGGAGCCCGGGGGACCCAGTACTTC

D gene: .
V gene: TRBV7-9
clone size: .
J gene: TRBJ2-3
CDR3 protein: CASSSRTDTDTQYF
CDR3 DNA: TGTGCCAGCAGCTCCCGGACAGACACAGATACGCAGTATTTT

D gene: .
V gene: TRBV6-5
clone size: many
J gene: TRBJ2-3
CDR3 protein: CASSYGASRDTQYF
CDR3 DNA: TGTGCCAGCAGTTACGGGGCTAGCCGAGATACGCAGTATTTT

D gene: TRBD2
V gene: TRBV24-1
clone size: many
J gene: TRBJ2-3
CDR3 protein: CATNGTSGSSSTDTQYF
CDR3 DNA: TGTGCCACCAATGGGACTAGCGGAAGCTCTAGCACAGATACGCAGTATTTT

D gene: TRBD2
V gene: TRBV20-1
clone size: many
J gene: TRBJ2-5
CDR3 protein: CSATIKRGGKQETQYF
CDR3 DNA: TGCAGTGCTACAATCAAGCGGGGGGGAAAACAAGAGACCCAGTACTTC

D gene: TRBD1
V gene: TRBV5-1
clone size: many
J gene: TRBJ2-1
CDR3 protein: CASSPNPGQGYNEQFF
CDR3 DNA: TGCGCCAGCAGCCCTAATCCGGGACAGGGCTACAATGAGCAGTTCTTC

D gene: TRBD1
V gene: TRBV7-2
clone size: many
J gene: TRBJ2-5
CDR3 protein: CASSLYRGQETQYF
CDR3 DNA: TGTGCCAGCAGCTTATACAGGGGCCAAGAGACCCAGTACTTC

D gene: .
V gene: TRBV12-3/TRBV12-4
clone size: .
J gene: TRBJ1-5
CDR3 protein: CASTSIGDSPQHF
CDR3 DNA: TGTGCCAGCACTTCAATTGGGGATAGTCCCCAGCATTTT

D gene: TRBD2
V gene: TRBV20-1
clone size: .
J gene: TRBJ2-5
CDR3 protein: CSASGSGGARETQYF
CDR3 DNA: TGCAGTGCAAGCGGTAGCGGGGGGGCCCGAGAGACCCAGTACTTC

D gene: .
V gene: TRBV29-1
clone size: many
J gene: TRBJ1-1
CDR3 protein: CSVSLRARDTEAFF
CDR3 DNA: TGCAGCGTGTCCTTGCGGGCCCGGGACACTGAAGCTTTCTTT